This T cell receptor beta chain was recovered during a study of T-cell memory formation after mild COVID-19. In the study overall: Largely donor-specific sequence clusters came from a couple of donors.

In regard to this clonotype: The antigen is unknown.

TCR alpha and TCR beta cDNA libraries carrying sample barcodes and UMIs were produced by 5'RACE using constant-segment primers. From the 5' RACE reads, TCRdb called clonotypes with MiXCR, one entry per CDR3 protein. The table includes about 560,000 distinct CDR3 sequences, 17% detected once. V was cut by 4 bases and J by 5 bases, with 12 bases left in between. This CDR3 is built from 13 residues. In germline, CDR1 is LGHDT, CDR2 YNNKEL (reference sequence). Study results and limitations: Cross-reactive memory appears to have joined, as suggested by some responding clones showing up in pre-infection memory. Contracting clones, day 15 to 85, had balanced CD4/CD8, and later expanders favored CD4+.

The chain employs TRBV3-1 and TRBJ2-7; perhaps TRBD2 as D (6 bases). Input material: PBMCs or a T cell subset sorted from them (not recorded which). This sequence was found in an adult woman who had mild COVID-19 (a few samples of this study predate the infection). Cell type and time point are not known. CDR3 amino acids: CASSRRGRNEQYF. For the CDR3, the DNA is TGTGCCAGCAGCCGGAGGGGCAGGAACGAGCAGTACTTC.